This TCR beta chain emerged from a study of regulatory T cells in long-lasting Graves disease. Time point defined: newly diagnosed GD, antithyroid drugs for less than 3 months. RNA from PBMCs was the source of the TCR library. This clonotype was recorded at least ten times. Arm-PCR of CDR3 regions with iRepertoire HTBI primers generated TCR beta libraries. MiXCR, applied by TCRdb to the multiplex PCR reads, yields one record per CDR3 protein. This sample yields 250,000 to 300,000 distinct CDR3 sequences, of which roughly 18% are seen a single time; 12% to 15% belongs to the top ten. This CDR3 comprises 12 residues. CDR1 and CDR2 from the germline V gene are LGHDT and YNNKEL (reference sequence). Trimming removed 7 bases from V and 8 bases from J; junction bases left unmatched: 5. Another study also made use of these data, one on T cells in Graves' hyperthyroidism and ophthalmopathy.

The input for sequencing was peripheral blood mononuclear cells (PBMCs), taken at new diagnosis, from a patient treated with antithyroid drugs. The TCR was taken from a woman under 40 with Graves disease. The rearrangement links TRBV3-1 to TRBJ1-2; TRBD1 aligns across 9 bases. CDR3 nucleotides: TGTGCCAGCACACAGGGGGCGCGGGGCTACACCTTC. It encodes CASTQGARGYTF.